This T cell receptor beta chain was observed in a study of early T cells in non-severe SARS-CoV-2 infection. Individual cDNA molecules were tagged with unique molecular identifiers. Each CDR3 protein gets one entry after TCRdb re-called the 5' RACE reads with MiXCR. The profile shows some 60,000 distinct CDR3 sequences, less than 9.5% of them singletons. Losses at the gene ends were 3 bases for V and 4 bases for J; bases not matched to a gene: 6. Germline lookup yields CDR1 KGHSH and CDR2 LQKENI. CDR3 length equals 16 residues. This clonotype has just a few counts. The chain combines TRBV18 with TRBJ2-5, with TRBD2 matching 12 bases. This sequence was found in an adult who was a healthcare worker with PCR-confirmed SARS-CoV-2 infection or an uninfected control (not recorded which). The sequencing sample was made of whole blood. The CDR3, as DNA: TGTGCCAGCTCACCGACGGGACTAGCGGGTGGAGAGACCCAGTACTTC. Its translation: CASSPTGLAGGETQYF. The full variable domain, rest sourced from reference TRBV18 and TRBJ2-5, is NAGVMQNPRHLVRRRGQEARLRCSPMKGHSHVYWYRQLPEEGLKFMVYLQKENIIDESGMPKERFSAEFPKEGPSILRIQQVVRGDSAAYFCASSPTGLAGGETQYFGPGTRLLVL.